Reported below is one TCR beta chain. Stated time point: sample taken at primary tumor resection. Unsorted whole RNA from tumor, nontumor lung or frozen PBMC underwent sequencing. The donor population consisted of 72 patients with untreated, early-stage non-small cell lung cancer. With 5 bases removed from V and 0 bases from J, the gap between germline ends came to 15 bases. The CDR3 contains 16 residues. Per the germline V gene, CDR1 is MNHEY and CDR2 is SVGEGT. Every TCR cDNA molecule bore a unique molecular identifier. TCRdb redid the calling of the 5' RACE reads with MiXCR, one entry per CDR3 protein. The table shows tens of thousands of distinct CDR3 sequences, with roughly 5% occurring only once. These data originate in a study of spatial heterogeneity in lung cancer. Whole-study context: The average appearance count of each unique TCR and UMI combination in raw reads was more than ten.

The sequencing used PBMCs, collected at surgery. V gene TRBV6-2 or TRBV6-3 combines with J gene TRBJ2-3; D unresolved. The clonotype comes from a female donor with early-stage non-small cell lung cancer. The CDR3 DNA sequence: TGTGCCAGCAGTGCCAGTCAGCCCCGAAGCACAGATACGCAGTATTTT. Translation gives CASSASQPRSTDTQYF.